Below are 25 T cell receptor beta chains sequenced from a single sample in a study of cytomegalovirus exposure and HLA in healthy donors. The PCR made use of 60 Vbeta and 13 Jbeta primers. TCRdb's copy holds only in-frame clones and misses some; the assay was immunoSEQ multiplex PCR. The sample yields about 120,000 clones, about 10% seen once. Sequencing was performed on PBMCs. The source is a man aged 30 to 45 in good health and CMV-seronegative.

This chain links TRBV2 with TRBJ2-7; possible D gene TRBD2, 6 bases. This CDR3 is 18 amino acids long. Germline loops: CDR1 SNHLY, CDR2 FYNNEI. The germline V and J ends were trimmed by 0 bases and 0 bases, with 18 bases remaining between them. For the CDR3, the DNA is TGTGCCAGCAGTGAAGCGGGCAACAGGCGGGATTTCTCCTACGAGCAGTACTTC. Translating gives CASSEAGNRRDFSYEQYF. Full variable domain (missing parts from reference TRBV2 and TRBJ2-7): EPEVTQTPSHQVTQMGQEVILRCVPISNHLYFYWYRQILGQKVEFLVSFYNNEISEKSEIFDDQFSVERPDGSNFTLKIRSTKLEDSAMYFCASSEAGNRRDFSYEQYFGPGTRLTVT.

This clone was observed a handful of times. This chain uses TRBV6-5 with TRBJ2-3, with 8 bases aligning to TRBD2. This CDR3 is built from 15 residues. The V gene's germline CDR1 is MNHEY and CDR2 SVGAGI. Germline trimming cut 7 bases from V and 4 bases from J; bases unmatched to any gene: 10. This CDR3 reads CASNPLAERADTQYF. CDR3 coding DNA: TGTGCCAGCAACCCACTAGCGGAAAGGGCAGATACGCAGTATTTT.

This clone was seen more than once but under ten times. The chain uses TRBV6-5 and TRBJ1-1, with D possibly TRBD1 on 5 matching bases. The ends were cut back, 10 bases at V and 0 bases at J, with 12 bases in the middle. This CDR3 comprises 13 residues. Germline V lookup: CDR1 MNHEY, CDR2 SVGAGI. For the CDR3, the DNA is TGTGCCACCGGACACGAACTGAACACTGAAGCTTTCTTT. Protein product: CATGHELNTEAFF.

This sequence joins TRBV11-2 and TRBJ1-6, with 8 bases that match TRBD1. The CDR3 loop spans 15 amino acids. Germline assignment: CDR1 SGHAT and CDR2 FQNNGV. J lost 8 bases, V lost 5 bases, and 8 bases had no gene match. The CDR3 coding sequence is TGTGCCAGCAGCCAACCCAGGGGGCCCCATTCACCCCTCCACTTT. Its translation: CASSQPRGPHSPLHF.

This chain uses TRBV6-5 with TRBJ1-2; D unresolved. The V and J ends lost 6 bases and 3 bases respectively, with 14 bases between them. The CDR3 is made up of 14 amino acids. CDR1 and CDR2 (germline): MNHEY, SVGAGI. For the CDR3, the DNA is TGTGCCAGCAGCCGCCTGGACTCCCACTATGGCTACACCTTC. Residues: CASSRLDSHYGYTF.

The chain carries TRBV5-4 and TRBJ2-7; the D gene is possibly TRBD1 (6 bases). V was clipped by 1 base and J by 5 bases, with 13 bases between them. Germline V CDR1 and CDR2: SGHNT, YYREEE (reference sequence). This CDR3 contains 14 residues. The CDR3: CASSLKNRVHEQYF. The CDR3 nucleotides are TGTGCCAGCAGCTTGAAGAACAGGGTCCACGAGCAGTACTTC.

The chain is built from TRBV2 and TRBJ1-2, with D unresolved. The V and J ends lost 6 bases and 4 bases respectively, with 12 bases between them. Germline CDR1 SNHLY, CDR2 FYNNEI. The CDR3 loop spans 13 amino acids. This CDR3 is CASRTQPGYGYTF. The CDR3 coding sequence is TGTGCCAGCAGGACACAACCCGGCTATGGCTACACCTTC.

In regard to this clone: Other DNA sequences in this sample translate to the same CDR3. The DNA for the CDR3 is TGTGCCAGCAGTTCCCCGGGACAGGGAGCCTACGAGCAGTACTTC. Translated, it gives CASSSPGQGAYEQYF. V is TRBV28 and J is TRBJ2-7, with TRBD1 identical over 9 bases. This CDR3 contains 15 residues. Trimming at V came to 4 bases and at J to 2 bases, leaving 6 bases not matched to a gene. Germline loops: CDR1 MDHEN, CDR2 SYDVKM.

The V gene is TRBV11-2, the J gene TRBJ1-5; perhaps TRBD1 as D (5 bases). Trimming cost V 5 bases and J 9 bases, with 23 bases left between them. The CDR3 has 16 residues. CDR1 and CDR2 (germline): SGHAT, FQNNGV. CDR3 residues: CASSTSWGPGNLPQHF. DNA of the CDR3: TGTGCCAGCAGCACTAGCTGGGGACCGGGAAATTTGCCCCAGCATTTT.

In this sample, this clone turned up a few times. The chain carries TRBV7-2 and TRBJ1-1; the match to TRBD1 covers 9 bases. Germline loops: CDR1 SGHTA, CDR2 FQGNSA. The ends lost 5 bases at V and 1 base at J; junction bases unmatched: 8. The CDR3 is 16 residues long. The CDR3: CASSHWGGQGNTEAFF. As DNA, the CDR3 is TGTGCCAGCAGCCATTGGGGGGGACAGGGGAACACTGAAGCTTTCTTT.

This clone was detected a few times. The CDR3 loop is CASSFTPGSYEQYF. The CDR3 bases are TGCGCCAGCAGCTTTACTCCAGGTTCCTACGAGCAGTACTTC. V gene TRBV5-1 combines with J gene TRBJ2-7; D is undetermined. The CDR3 is 14 residues long. Germline V CDR1 and CDR2: SGHRS, YFSETQ. V was cut by 2 bases and J by 1 base, with 10 bases left in between.

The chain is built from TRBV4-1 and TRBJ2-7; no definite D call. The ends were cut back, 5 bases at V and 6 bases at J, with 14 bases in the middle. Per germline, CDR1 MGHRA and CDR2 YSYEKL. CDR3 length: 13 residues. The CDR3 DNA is TGCGCCAGCAGCGCCCAACGGGTAGGCGAGCAGTACTTC. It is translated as CASSAQRVGEQYF.

The CDR3 DNA reads TGTGCCAGCAAATTGGAGACCCTCCAACCAGATACGCAGTATTTT. Amino acids: CASKLETLQPDTQYF. The chain carries TRBV2 and TRBJ2-3; D ambiguous. The CDR3 consists of 15 residues. Trimming left V 7 bases short and J 4 bases short, with 18 bases between. The germline V gene has CDR1 SNHLY and CDR2 FYNNEI.

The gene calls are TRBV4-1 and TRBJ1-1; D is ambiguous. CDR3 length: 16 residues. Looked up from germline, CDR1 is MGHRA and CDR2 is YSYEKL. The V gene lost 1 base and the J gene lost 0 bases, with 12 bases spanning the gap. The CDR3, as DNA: TGCGCCAGCAGCCAAGGGTCTAATGACATGAACACTGAAGCTTTCTTT. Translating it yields CASSQGSNDMNTEAFF.

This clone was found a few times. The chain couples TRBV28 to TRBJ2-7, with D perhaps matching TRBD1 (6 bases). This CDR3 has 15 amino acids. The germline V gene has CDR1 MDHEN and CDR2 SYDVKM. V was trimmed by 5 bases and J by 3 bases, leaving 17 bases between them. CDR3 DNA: TGTGCCAGCAGTCCGGGGACACCGGGCCGCTACGAGCAGTACTTC. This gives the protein CASSPGTPGRYEQYF.

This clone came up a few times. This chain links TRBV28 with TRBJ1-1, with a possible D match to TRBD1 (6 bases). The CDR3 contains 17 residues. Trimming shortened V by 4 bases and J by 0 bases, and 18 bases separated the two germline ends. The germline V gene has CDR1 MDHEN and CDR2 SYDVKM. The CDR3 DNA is TGTGCCAGCAGTTCTCAAATAACAGGGAGACTGAACACTGAAGCTTTCTTT. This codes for CASSSQITGRLNTEAFF.

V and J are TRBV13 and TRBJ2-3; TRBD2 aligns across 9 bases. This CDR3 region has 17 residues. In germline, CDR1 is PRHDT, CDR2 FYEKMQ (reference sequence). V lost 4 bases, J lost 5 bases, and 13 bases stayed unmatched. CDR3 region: CASSSAGLAGMLDTQYF. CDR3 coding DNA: TGTGCCAGCAGCTCCGCGGGGCTAGCGGGGATGTTAGATACGCAGTATTTT.

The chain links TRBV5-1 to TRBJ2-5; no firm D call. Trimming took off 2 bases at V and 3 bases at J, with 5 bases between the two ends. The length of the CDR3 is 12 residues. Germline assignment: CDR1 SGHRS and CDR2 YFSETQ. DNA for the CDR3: TGCGCCAGCAGCTTTCCGGAAGAGACCCAGTACTTC. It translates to CASSFPEETQYF. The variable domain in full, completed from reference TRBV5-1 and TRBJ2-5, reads KAGVTQTPRYLIKTRGQQVTLSCSPISGHRSVSWYQQTPGQGLQFLFEYFSETQRNKGNFPGRFSGRQFSNSRSEMNVSTLELGDSALYLCASSFPEETQYFGPGTRLLVL.

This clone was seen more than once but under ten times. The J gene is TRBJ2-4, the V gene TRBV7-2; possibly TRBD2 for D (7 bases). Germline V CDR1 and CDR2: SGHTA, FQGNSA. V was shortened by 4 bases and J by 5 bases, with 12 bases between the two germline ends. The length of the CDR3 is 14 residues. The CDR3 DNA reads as TGTGCCAGCAGCTCGAGGGGGGGGGAAAACATTCAGTACTTC. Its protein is CASSSRGGENIQYF.

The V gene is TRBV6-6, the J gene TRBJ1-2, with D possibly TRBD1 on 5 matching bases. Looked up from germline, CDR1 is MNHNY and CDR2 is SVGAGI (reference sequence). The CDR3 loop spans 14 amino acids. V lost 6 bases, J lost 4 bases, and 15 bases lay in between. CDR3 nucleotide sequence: TGTGCCAGCAGCTCTGACTGGGGCGGCTATGGCTACACCTTC. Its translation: CASSSDWGGYGYTF.

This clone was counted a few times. The CDR3 protein is CASSSHRGSNYGYTF. Here the CDR3 DNA reads TGTGCCAGCAGTAGCCACAGGGGATCTAACTATGGCTACACCTTC. The chain carries TRBV27 and TRBJ1-2, with 7 positions matching TRBD1. V lost 5 bases, J lost 0 bases, and 6 bases stayed unmatched. Looked up from germline, CDR1 is MNHEY and CDR2 is SMNVEV (reference sequence). The CDR3 is 15 residues long.

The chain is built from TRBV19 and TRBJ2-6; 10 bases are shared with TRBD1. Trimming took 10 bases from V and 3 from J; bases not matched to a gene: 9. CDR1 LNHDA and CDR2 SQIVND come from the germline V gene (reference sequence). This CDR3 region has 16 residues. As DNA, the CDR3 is TGTGCCACCACGAGACAGGGGGCTGGTGGGGCCAACGTCCTGACTTTC. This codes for CATTRQGAGGANVLTF.

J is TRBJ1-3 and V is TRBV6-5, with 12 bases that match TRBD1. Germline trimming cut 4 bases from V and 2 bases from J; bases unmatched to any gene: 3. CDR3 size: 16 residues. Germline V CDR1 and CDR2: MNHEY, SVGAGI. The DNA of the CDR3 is TGTGCCAGCAGTTCGGGACAGGGGGCAACTGGAAACACCATATATTTT. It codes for CASSSGQGATGNTIYF.

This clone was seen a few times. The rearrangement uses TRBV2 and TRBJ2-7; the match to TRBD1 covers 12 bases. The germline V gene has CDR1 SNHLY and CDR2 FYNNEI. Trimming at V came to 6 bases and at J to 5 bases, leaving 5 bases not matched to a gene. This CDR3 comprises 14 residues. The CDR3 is CASRRDRGHDEQYF. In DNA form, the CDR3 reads TGTGCCAGCAGGAGGGACAGGGGGCATGACGAGCAGTACTTC.

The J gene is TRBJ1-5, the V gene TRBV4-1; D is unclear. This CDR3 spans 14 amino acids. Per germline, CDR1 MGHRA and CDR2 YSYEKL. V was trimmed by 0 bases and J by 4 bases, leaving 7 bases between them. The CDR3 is CASSQEGGNQPQHF. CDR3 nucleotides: TGCGCCAGCAGCCAAGAGGGAGGGAATCAGCCCCAGCATTTT.